A selection of T cell receptor beta chains follows, all from one sample in a study of OX40 agonist ivuxolimab in advanced cancers. The method was immunoSEQ multiplex PCR; TCRdb's version includes in-frame clones alone and lacks a portion of them. This table has about 60,000 clones, roughly 87% appearing once. The source material was CD4+ or CD8+ T cells sorted from blood, sampled in a trial of the OX40 agonist ivuxolimab. The receptors shown here come from an adult with an advanced solid tumor such as melanoma, head and neck, liver or kidney cancer. CDR3s include the opening cysteine and the closing phenylalanine or tryptophan. A D gene is named only where the DNA matches it firmly. Part of the rows lack a size; the others show once, few, many or a class for expanded clones.

clone_size	d_call	v_call	j_call	cdr3_length	cdr3_aa	cdr3_nt
NA	TRBD2	TRBV18	TRBJ2-1	15	CASSPTTSVSGEQFF	TGTGCCAGCTCACCAACCACTAGCGTGTCGGGGGAGCAGTTCTTC
NA	NA	TRBV5-1	TRBJ2-3	14	CASSASQRGDTQYF	TGCGCCAGCAGCGCCTCTCAAAGGGGTGATACGCAGTATTTT
NA	NA	TRBV7-8	TRBJ2-3	13	CASSAQPGDTQYF	TGTGCCAGCAGCGCACAGCCAGGGGATACGCAGTATTTT
once	TRBD2	TRBV15	TRBJ2-4	14	CATSRDLSGRPLYF	TGTGCCACCAGCAGAGATCTTAGCGGGAGGCCCCTATACTTC
few	NA	TRBV5-4	TRBJ2-7	15	CASSLGGGGMYEQYF	TGTGCCAGCAGCTTGGGTGGAGGGGGGATGTACGAGCAGTACTTC
NA	NA	TRBV5-1	TRBJ1-1	15	CASSLDGRVNTEAFF	TGCGCCAGCAGCTTGGACGGTAGGGTGAACACTGAAGCTTTCTTT
NA	NA	TRBV9	TRBJ2-7	13	CASSVTPSYEQYF	TGTGCCAGCAGCGTAACCCCCTCCTACGAGCAGTACTTC
NA	NA	TRBV19	TRBJ2-1	16	CASRPLGGTTYNEQFF	TGTGCCAGTAGACCCCTTGGCGGGACCACCTACAATGAGCAGTTCTTC
NA	NA	TRBV30	TRBJ2-3	14	CAWSGVGSTDTQYF	TGTGCCTGGAGTGGGGTAGGGAGTACAGATACGCAGTATTTT
NA	NA	TRBV21-1	TRBJ2-7	15	CASSLGGTDPYEQYF	TGTGCCAGCAGCTTAGGCGGGACGGACCCCTACGAGCAGTACTTC
NA	TRBD2	TRBV15	TRBJ2-3	14	CATQLAGGTDTQYF	TGTGCCACCCAACTAGCGGGAGGCACAGATACGCAGTATTTT
NA	NA	TRBV10-3	TRBJ1-1	13	CAISNNMNTEAFF	TGTGCCATCAGTAACAACATGAACACTGAAGCTTTCTTT
NA	TRBD2	TRBV4-1	TRBJ2-5	15	CASSHRSGSGETQYF	TGCGCCAGCAGCCACCGTAGCGGGAGCGGTGAGACCCAGTACTTC
few	NA	TRBV7-6	TRBJ2-7	12	CASSLTSYEQYF	TGTGCCAGCAGCCTTACATCCTACGAGCAGTACTTC
NA	NA	TRBV5-8	TRBJ1-1	13	CASRKTATNEAFF	TGTGCCAGCAGAAAGACAGCAACAAATGAAGCTTTCTTT
once	NA	TRBV7-8	TRBJ2-1	14	CASSTTPGLGEQFF	TGTGCCAGCAGTACGACCCCCGGTCTCGGTGAGCAGTTCTTC
NA	NA	TRBV11-2	TRBJ2-2	13	CASHRFSTGELFF	TGTGCCAGCCACAGGTTCAGCACCGGGGAGCTGTTTTTT
NA	NA	TRBV2	TRBJ2-3	16	CASRALPPKSTDTQYF	TGTGCCAGCAGGGCACTGCCCCCCAAATCCACAGATACGCAGTATTTT
NA	NA	TRBV13	TRBJ1-6	15	CASSLGGRVNSPLHF	TGTGCCAGCAGCTTAGGAGGGCGGGTAAATTCACCCCTCCACTTT
NA	TRBD2	TRBV5-1	TRBJ2-7	16	CASSSGGGGTFHEQYF	TGCGCCAGCAGCTCCGGTGGGGGAGGGACTTTCCACGAGCAGTACTTC
NA	TRBD2	TRBV5-1	TRBJ2-2	16	CASSLVAGVRTGELFF	TGCGCCAGCAGCTTGGTGGCGGGAGTAAGGACCGGGGAGCTGTTTTTT
NA	NA	TRBV30	TRBJ2-1	12	CAWSRLNNEQFF	TGTGCCTGGAGTCGACTAAACAATGAGCAGTTCTTC
NA	NA	TRBV19	TRBJ1-2	15	CASSRPTAANYGYTF	TGTGCCAGTAGCCGGCCGACAGCAGCTAACTATGGCTACACCTTC
NA	TRBD2	TRBV9	TRBJ2-1	16	CASSLSRDYTNNEQFF	TGTGCCAGCAGCCTCAGTAGGGACTACACAAACAATGAGCAGTTCTTC
NA	NA	TRBV25-1	TRBJ2-2	15	CASSEEPRTGGELFF	TGTGCCAGCAGTGAAGAGCCCCGGACGGGCGGGGAGCTGTTTTTT
NA	TRBD2	TRBV5-6	TRBJ2-5	16	CASSFGLAGVGETQYF	TGTGCCAGCAGCTTCGGACTAGCGGGAGTCGGAGAGACCCAGTACTTC
once	TRBD1	TRBV6-6	TRBJ2-7	15	CASSYTPGQVGEQYF	TGTGCCAGCAGCTACACCCCGGGACAGGTTGGCGAGCAGTACTTC
NA	NA	TRBV7-7	TRBJ2-2	15	CASRELGGHTGELFF	TGTGCTAGCAGAGAACTCGGGGGGCACACCGGGGAGCTGTTTTTT
NA	NA	TRBV14	TRBJ1-2	16	CASSPKNGVGIYGYTF	TGTGCCAGCAGCCCAAAGAATGGTGTAGGAATCTATGGCTACACCTTC
NA	NA	TRBV29-1	TRBJ2-2	11	CSVLLGGELFF	TGCAGCGTGCTTTTGGGGGGGGAGCTGTTTTTT
NA	TRBD1	TRBV15	TRBJ2-3	17	CATSRDRTGLVPDTQYF	TGTGCCACCAGCAGAGACCGGACAGGGCTTGTTCCGGATACGCAGTATTTT
few	NA	TRBV5-1	TRBJ2-3	14	CASSPTASTDTQYF	TGCGCCAGCAGCCCGACCGCTAGCACAGATACGCAGTATTTT
NA	NA	TRBV5-6	TRBJ2-7	14	CASSLGARGVEQYF	TGTGCCAGCAGCTTGGGGGCCCGCGGGGTGGAGCAGTACTTC
NA	TRBD1	TRBV30	TRBJ2-2	15	CAWTPYTGVTGELFF	TGTGCCTGGACGCCCTACACAGGGGTCACCGGGGAGCTGTTTTTT
NA	NA	TRBV6-6	TRBJ1-1	13	CASSWEDSTEAFF	TGTGCCAGCAGTTGGGAGGACAGCACTGAAGCTTTCTTT
NA	NA	TRBV4-2	TRBJ2-7	12	CASSQVGNEQYF	TGTGCCAGCAGCCAAGTCGGGAACGAGCAGTACTTC
few	TRBD1	TRBV2	TRBJ2-7	14	CASSGGQAPYEQYF	TGTGCCAGCAGTGGGGGACAGGCTCCCTACGAGCAGTACTTC
NA	NA	TRBV7-9	TRBJ2-1	15	CASSFRLPTYNEQFF	TGTGCCAGCAGCTTTAGGCTGCCGACCTACAATGAGCAGTTCTTC
NA	NA	TRBV7-8	TRBJ2-7	11	CASSLFSVPYF	TGTGCCAGCAGCTTATTTTCAGTGCCGTACTTC
NA	NA	TRBV5-5	TRBJ2-5	16	CASSFSPGLGQETQYF	TGTGCCAGCAGCTTCTCACCGGGCCTGGGCCAAGAGACCCAGTACTTC
NA	TRBD2	TRBV28	TRBJ2-1	15	CASSFVTSGRGEQFF	TGTGCCAGCAGTTTCGTGACTAGCGGGAGAGGTGAGCAGTTCTTC
NA	TRBD2	TRBV5-8	TRBJ2-5	13	CASRGLAEETQYF	TGTGCCAGCAGAGGACTAGCGGAAGAGACCCAGTACTTC
NA	TRBD1	TRBV14	TRBJ2-1	17	CASSLRQGPWGNNEQFF	TGTGCCAGCAGCTTAAGACAGGGCCCGTGGGGCAACAATGAGCAGTTCTTC
NA	NA	TRBV28	TRBJ1-5	17	CASRHILGGKSNQPQHF	TGTGCCAGCAGGCACATCTTGGGGGGAAAAAGCAATCAGCCCCAGCATTTT
NA	NA	TRBV15	TRBJ2-6	16	CATREAWGIGANVLTF	TGTGCCACCAGAGAGGCTTGGGGGATTGGGGCCAACGTCCTGACTTTC
once	NA	TRBV5-1	TRBJ2-2	14	CASSHRENTGELFF	TGCGCCAGCAGCCACCGGGAGAACACCGGGGAGCTGTTTTTT
NA	TRBD2	TRBV5-1	TRBJ2-5	17	CASSSSLTSGGGETQYF	TGCGCCAGCAGCTCCTCCCTGACTAGCGGAGGAGGGGAGACCCAGTACTTC
once	TRBD2	TRBV7-8	TRBJ2-3	17	CASSYAHTSGSTDTQYF	TGTGCCAGCAGCTACGCCCATACTAGCGGGAGCACAGATACGCAGTATTTT
NA	TRBD1	TRBV7-6	TRBJ2-5	15	CASSLGTGGRETQYF	TGTGCCAGCAGCTTAGGGACAGGGGGCCGAGAGACCCAGTACTTC
once	NA	TRBV4-2	TRBJ2-5	14	CASSQDLRSETQYF	TGTGCCAGCAGCCAAGACCTCCGTTCGGAGACCCAGTACTTC
NA	TRBD2	TRBV11-2	TRBJ2-1	15	CASSFGLAEYNEQFF	TGTGCCAGCAGCTTCGGACTAGCGGAGTACAATGAGCAGTTCTTC
NA	TRBD1	TRBV10-3	TRBJ2-7	15	CAISESTGQDYEQYF	TGTGCCATCAGTGAGTCAACAGGACAGGACTACGAGCAGTACTTC
NA	NA	TRBV14	TRBJ2-7	13	CASSQGLLYEQYF	TGTGCCAGCAGCCAAGGACTGCTCTACGAGCAGTACTTC
NA	NA	TRBV7-2	TRBJ2-7	12	CASSLAPYEQYF	TGTGCCAGCAGCTTAGCACCCTACGAGCAGTACTTC
NA	TRBD1	TRBV5-1	TRBJ2-1	14	CASKGQGYYNEQFF	TGCGCCAGTAAAGGACAGGGTTATTACAATGAGCAGTTCTTC
NA	NA	TRBV18	TRBJ1-1	14	CASSTYTGNTEAFF	TGTGCCAGCTCAACTTATACCGGGAACACTGAAGCTTTCTTT
NA	TRBD2	TRBV11-2	TRBJ2-7	16	CASSTISGRNAYEQYF	TGTGCCAGCAGCACGATTAGCGGGAGGAACGCCTACGAGCAGTACTTC
NA	TRBD1	TRBV28	TRBJ1-3	16	CASRQGTGGTGNTIYF	TGTGCCAGCAGACAAGGGACAGGGGGCACCGGAAACACCATATATTTT
NA	TRBD2	TRBV6-6	TRBJ2-7	16	CASSYLTSGISYEQYF	TGTGCCAGCAGTTATTTAACTAGCGGGATCTCCTACGAGCAGTACTTC
NA	NA	TRBV18	TRBJ2-7	13	CASSHDSLYEQYF	TGTGCCAGCTCTCACGATTCCCTCTACGAGCAGTACTTC